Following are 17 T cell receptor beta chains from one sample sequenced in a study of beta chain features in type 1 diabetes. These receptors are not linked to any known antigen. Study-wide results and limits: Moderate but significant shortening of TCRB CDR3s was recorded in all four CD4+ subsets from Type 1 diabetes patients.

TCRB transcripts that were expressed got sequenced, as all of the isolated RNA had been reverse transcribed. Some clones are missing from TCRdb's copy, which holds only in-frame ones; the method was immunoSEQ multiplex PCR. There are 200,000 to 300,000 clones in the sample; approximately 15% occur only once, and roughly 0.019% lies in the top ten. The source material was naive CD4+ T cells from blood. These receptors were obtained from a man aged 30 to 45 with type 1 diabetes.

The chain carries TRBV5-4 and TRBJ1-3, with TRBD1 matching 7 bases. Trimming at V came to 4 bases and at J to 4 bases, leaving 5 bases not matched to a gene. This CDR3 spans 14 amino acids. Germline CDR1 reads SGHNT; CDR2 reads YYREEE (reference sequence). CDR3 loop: CASSVTGAGNTIYF. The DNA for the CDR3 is TGTGCCAGCAGCGTAACAGGGGCAGGAAACACCATATATTTT.

CDR3 bases: TGTGCCAGCAGTTCTCAGGGTTTCGAGCAGTACTTC. Protein sequence: CASSSQGFEQYF. V usage is TRBV6-6 and J usage is TRBJ2-7; weak D call: TRBD1 (5 bases). Trimming left V 4 bases short and J 6 bases short, with 10 bases between. Germline V gene sequence: CDR1 MNHNY, CDR2 SVGAGI (reference sequence). CDR3 size: 12 residues.

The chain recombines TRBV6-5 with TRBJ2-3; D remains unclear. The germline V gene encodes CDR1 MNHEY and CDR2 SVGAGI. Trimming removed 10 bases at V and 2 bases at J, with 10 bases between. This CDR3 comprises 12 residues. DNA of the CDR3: TGTGCCACCAGATCTTTCACAGATACGCAGTATTTT. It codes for CATRSFTDTQYF.

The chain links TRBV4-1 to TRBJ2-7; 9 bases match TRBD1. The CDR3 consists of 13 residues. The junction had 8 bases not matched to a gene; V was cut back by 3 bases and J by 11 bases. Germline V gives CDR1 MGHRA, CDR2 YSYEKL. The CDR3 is CASSQSDRGKEYF. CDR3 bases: TGCGCCAGCAGCCAGTCCGACAGGGGGAAGGAGTACTTC.

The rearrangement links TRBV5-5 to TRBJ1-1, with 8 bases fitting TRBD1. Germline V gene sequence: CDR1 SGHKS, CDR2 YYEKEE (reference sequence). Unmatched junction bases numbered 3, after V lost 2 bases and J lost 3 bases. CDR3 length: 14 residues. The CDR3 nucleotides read TGTGCCAGCAGCTTTACAGGGGGAGACACTGAAGCTTTCTTT. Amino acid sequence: CASSFTGGDTEAFF.

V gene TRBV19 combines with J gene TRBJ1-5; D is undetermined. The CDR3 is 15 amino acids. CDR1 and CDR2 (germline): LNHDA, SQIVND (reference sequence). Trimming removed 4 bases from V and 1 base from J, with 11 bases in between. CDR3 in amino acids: CASSKVGNSNQPQHF. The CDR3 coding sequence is TGTGCCAGTAGTAAGGTCGGGAACAGCAATCAGCCCCAGCATTTT.

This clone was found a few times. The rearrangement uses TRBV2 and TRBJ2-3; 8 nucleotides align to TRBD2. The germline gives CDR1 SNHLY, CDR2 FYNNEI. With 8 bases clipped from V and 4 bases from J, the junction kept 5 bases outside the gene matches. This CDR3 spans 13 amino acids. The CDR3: CASGTRRPDTQYF. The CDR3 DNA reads TGTGCCAGCGGGACTAGACGCCCAGATACGCAGTATTTT.

DNA for the CDR3: TGTGCCAGCAGTTTAAGGGAGGGCGGCGAGACCCAGTACTTC. Protein product: CASSLREGGETQYF. The chain is built from TRBV27 and TRBJ2-5; 7 bases map to TRBD2. V shed 2 bases and J 5 bases; nucleotides not matched to a gene: 5. CDR1 and CDR2 from the germline V gene are MNHEY and SMNVEV (reference sequence). This CDR3 is 14 amino acids long.

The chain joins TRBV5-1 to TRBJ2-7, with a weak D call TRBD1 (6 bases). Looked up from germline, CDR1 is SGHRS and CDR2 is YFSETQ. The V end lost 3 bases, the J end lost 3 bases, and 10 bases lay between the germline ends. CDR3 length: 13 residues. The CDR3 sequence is CASSSTGNYEQYF. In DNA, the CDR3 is TGCGCCAGCAGCTCGACAGGAAACTACGAGCAGTACTTC. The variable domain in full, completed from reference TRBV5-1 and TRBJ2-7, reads KAGVTQTPRYLIKTRGQQVTLSCSPISGHRSVSWYQQTPGQGLQFLFEYFSETQRNKGNFPGRFSGRQFSNSRSEMNVSTLELGDSALYLCASSSTGNYEQYFGPGTRLTVT.

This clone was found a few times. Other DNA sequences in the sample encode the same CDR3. The CDR3 here is CASSSGQLNTGELFF. CDR3 nucleotides: TGCGCCAGCAGCTCTGGACAGCTAAACACCGGGGAGCTGTTTTTT. The chain employs TRBV5-1 and TRBJ2-2; tentatively, D is TRBD1 (6 bases). The V end was cut by 3 bases, the J end by 2 bases, with 11 bases between. This CDR3 comprises 15 residues. Germline CDR1 and CDR2: SGHRS and YFSETQ.

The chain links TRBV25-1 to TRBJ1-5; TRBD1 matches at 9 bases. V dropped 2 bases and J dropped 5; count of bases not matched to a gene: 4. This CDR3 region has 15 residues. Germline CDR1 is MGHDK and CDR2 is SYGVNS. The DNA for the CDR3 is TGTGCCAGCAGTGAAACGGGACAGGGCCATCAGCCCCAGCATTTT. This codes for CASSETGQGHQPQHF.

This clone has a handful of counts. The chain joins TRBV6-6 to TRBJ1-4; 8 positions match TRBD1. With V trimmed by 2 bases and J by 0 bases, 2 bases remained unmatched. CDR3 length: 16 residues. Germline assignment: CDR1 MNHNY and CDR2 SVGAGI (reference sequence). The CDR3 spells CASSYGTGATNEKLFF. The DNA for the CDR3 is TGTGCCAGCAGTTACGGGACAGGTGCAACTAATGAAAAACTGTTTTTT.

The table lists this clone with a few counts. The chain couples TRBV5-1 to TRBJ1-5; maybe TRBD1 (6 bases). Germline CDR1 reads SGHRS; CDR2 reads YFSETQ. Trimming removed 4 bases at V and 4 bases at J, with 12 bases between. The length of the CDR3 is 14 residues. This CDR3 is CASSIGGGNQPQHF. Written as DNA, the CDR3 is TGCGCCAGCAGCATAGGGGGGGGTAATCAGCCCCAGCATTTT.

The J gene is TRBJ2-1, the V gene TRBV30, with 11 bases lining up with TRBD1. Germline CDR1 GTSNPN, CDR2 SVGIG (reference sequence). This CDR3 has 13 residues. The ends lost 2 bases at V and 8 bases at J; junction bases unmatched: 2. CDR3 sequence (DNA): TGTGCCTGGAGTCCGGGACAGGGGGATGAGCAGTTCTTC. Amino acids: CAWSPGQGDEQFF. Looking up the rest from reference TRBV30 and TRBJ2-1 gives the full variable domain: SQTIHQWPATLVQPVGSPLSLECTVEGTSNPNLYWYRQAAGRGLQLLFYSVGIGQISSEVPQNLSASRPQDRQFILSSKKLLLSDSGFYLCAWSPGQGDEQFFGPGTRLTVL.

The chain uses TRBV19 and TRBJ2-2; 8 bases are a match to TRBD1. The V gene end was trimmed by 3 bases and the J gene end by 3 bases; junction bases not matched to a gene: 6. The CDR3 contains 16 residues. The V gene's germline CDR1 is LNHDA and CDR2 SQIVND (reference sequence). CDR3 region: CASSILDRGDTGELFF. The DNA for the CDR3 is TGTGCCAGTAGTATCCTCGACAGGGGAGACACCGGGGAGCTGTTTTTT.

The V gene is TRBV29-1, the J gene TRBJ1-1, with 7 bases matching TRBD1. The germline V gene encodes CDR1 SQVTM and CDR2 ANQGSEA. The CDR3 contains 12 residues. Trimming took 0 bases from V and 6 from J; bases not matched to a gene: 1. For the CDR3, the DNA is TGCAGCGTTGAAGAAGGGACAGCTGAAGCTTTCTTT. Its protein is CSVEEGTAEAFF.

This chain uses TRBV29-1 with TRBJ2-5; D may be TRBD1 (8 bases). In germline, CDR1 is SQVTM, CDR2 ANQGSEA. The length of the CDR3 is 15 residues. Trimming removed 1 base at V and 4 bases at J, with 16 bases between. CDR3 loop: CSVEVQGGRRETQYF. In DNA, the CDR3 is TGCAGCGTTGAAGTACAGGGGGGGCGGCGAGAGACCCAGTACTTC.